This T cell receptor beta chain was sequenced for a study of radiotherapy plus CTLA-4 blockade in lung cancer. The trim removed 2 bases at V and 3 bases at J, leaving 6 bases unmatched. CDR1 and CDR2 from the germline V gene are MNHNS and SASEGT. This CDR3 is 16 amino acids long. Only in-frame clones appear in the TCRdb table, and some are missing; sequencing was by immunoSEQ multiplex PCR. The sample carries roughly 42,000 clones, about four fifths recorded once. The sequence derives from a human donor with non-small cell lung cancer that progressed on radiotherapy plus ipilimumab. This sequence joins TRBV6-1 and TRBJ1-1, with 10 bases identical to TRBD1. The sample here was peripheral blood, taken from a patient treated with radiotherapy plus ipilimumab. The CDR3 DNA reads TGTGCCAGCAGTGAATACGGGACAGGGGTCTACACTGAAGCTTTCTTT. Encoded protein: CASSEYGTGVYTEAFF.